The TCR beta chain under discussion was sequenced for a study of cytomegalovirus exposure and HLA in healthy donors. Comments on this clone: The antigen is undetermined. This sample also contains other DNA sequences that code for the same CDR3.

The V gene's germline CDR1 is LNHDA and CDR2 SQIVND (reference sequence). The CDR3 contains 15 residues. Trimming removed 3 bases from V and 2 bases from J, with 11 bases in between. With 60 Vbeta and 13 Jbeta primers, the PCR was carried out. TCRdb's copy holds only in-frame clones and misses some; the assay was immunoSEQ multiplex PCR. The table records 100,000 to 150,000 clones, 75% to 85% of them present only once. Study conclusions and caveats: HLA allele associations emerged for some 16,000 TCR beta sequences in a later analysis, at 0.05 false discovery rate. An analysis was carried out later, and it reportedly showed fewer N-insertions in an Asian-associated ancestry cluster than the roughly 700-donor mean. It is likely that the observed cluster of highly shared sequence variants was a sequencing artifact.

The chain recombines TRBV19 with TRBJ2-1, with D perhaps matching TRBD2 (6 bases). Sequences were obtained from PBMCs. The TCR sequence derives from a woman in her thirties or forties in good health and CMV-seropositive. The CDR3: CASSMVAGPYNEQFF. CDR3 DNA: TGTGCCAGTAGTATGGTGGCGGGGCCCTACAATGAGCAGTTCTTC.